The 20 T cell receptor beta chains given below trace back to one sample, sequenced in a study of shared clonotypes between healthy human individuals. Sequencing used immunoSEQ multiplex PCR; TCRdb keeps in-frame clones, though not all of them. Of hundreds of thousands of clones in the sample, 90% to 96% were seen once. Sequencing was carried out using naive CD4+ T cells sorted from blood. The subset denotes: CD45RA+ positively selected. These receptors were collected from a young woman in good health.

The table lists this clone with a count of one. The CDR3 is CASSLDDREAFF. CDR3 nucleotides: TGTGCCAGCAGCTTAGACGACAGAGAAGCTTTCTTT. V usage is TRBV11-2 and J usage is TRBJ1-1, with D possibly matching TRBD1 (5 bases). Germline V gives CDR1 SGHAT, CDR2 FQNNGV. Trimming shortened V by 0 bases and J by 8 bases, and 7 bases separated the two germline ends. The CDR3 length is 12 residues.

The chain recombines TRBV9 with TRBJ2-1; possible D gene TRBD2, 6 bases. Germline CDR1 is SGDLS and CDR2 is YYNGEE. CDR3 length equals 16 residues. The ends were cut back, 3 bases at V and 5 bases at J, with 18 bases in the middle. The CDR3 DNA sequence: TGTGCCAGCAGCGAAGCCCTGGCGGGGCGACACAATGAGCAGTTCTTC. Translating gives CASSEALAGRHNEQFF. The whole variable domain, filled in from reference TRBV9 and TRBJ2-1, reads DSGVTQTPKHLITATGQRVTLRCSPRSGDLSVYWYQQSLDQGLQFLIQYYNGEERAKGNILERFSAQQFPDLHSELNLSSLELGDSALYFCASSEALAGRHNEQFFGPGTRLTVL.

The V gene is TRBV19, the J gene TRBJ2-1; 12 nucleotides line up with TRBD2. CDR3 length equals 18 residues. J lost 0 bases, V lost 10 bases, and 13 bases had no gene match. The germline V gene encodes CDR1 LNHDA and CDR2 SQIVND (reference sequence). This CDR3 reads CATSRLAGERGSYNEQFF. The CDR3 DNA follows: TGTGCCACCTCAAGACTAGCGGGAGAGAGGGGCTCCTACAATGAGCAGTTCTTC.

The gene calls are TRBV23-1 and TRBJ1-4; D is possibly TRBD1 (5 bases). TRBV23-1 belongs to the ORF category, with a function that is uncertain. The V and J ends lost 2 bases and 8 bases respectively, with 18 bases between them. The CDR3 spans 16 residues. CDR3 coding DNA: TGCGCCAGCAGTCAAGAGCCACAGGCGGTACGAGAAAAACTGTTTTTT. This codes for CASSQEPQAVREKLFF.

The genes are TRBV30 and TRBJ2-6; D possibly uses TRBD1 or TRBD2 (5 bases each). Per germline, CDR1 GTSNPN and CDR2 SVGIG (reference sequence). Between the trimmed V and J ends, which lost 2 bases and 0 bases, there was a span of 14 bases. The CDR3 has 17 residues. CDR3 bases: TGTGCCTGGAGTTCGGGACGGACGAGCTCTGGGGCCAACGTCCTGACTTTC. Translated, it gives CAWSSGRTSSGANVLTF.

The chain combines TRBV5-4 with TRBJ2-7; 11 positions agree with TRBD2. The CDR3 contains 15 residues. After removal of 4 bases from V and 7 bases from J, the junction contained 10 bases not matched to a gene. The germline V gene has CDR1 SGHNT and CDR2 YYREEE (reference sequence). In nucleotides, the CDR3 is TGTGCCAGCAGCCCCCCACTAGCGGGAGCTGAAGAGCAGTACTTC. This gives the protein CASSPPLAGAEEQYF.

The chain combines TRBV5-1 with TRBJ2-1; 16 nucleotides line up with TRBD2. The CDR3 covers 17 residues. In germline, CDR1 is SGHRS, CDR2 YFSETQ. V trimming: 4 bases; J trimming: 3 bases; junction bases outside the gene matches: 4. CDR3 DNA sequence: TGCGCCAGCAGCGGGACTAGCGGGAGGGCCCGCTACAATGAGCAGTTCTTC. The encoded protein is CASSGTSGRARYNEQFF.

This rearrangement joins TRBV6-5 to TRBJ2-5; D perhaps matches TRBD2 (7 bases). This CDR3 has 13 amino acids. The ends were cut back, 6 bases at V and 5 bases at J, with 13 bases in the middle. Germline lookup yields CDR1 MNHEY and CDR2 SVGAGI. For the CDR3, the DNA is TGTGCCAGCAGAGGGGGGGCGAGGGAGACCCAGTACTTC. Translating it yields CASRGGARETQYF.

The rearrangement links TRBV28 to TRBJ1-2; unclear D gene. The CDR3 consists of 16 residues. The V and J ends lost 3 bases and 2 bases respectively, with 16 bases between them. Germline CDR1 and CDR2: MDHEN and SYDVKM. This CDR3 is CASSLTGLSPNYGYTF. In DNA, the CDR3 is TGTGCCAGCAGTTTGACGGGCCTCAGCCCCAACTATGGCTACACCTTC.

This chain joins TRBV6-1 and TRBJ2-7, with TRBD1 matching over 8 bases. The CDR3 length is 16 residues. V shed 0 bases and J 2 bases; nucleotides not matched to a gene: 6. Germline V lookup: CDR1 MNHNS, CDR2 SASEGT. Here the CDR3 DNA reads TGTGCCAGCAGTGAAGCGCTTCAGGGGGCCACCTACGAGCAGTACTTC. Protein: CASSEALQGATYEQYF.

The chain links TRBV5-4 to TRBJ2-1; the match to TRBD2 covers 9 bases. The CDR3 extends over 17 amino acids. Trimming removed 4 bases from V and 3 bases from J; junction bases left unmatched: 11. CDR1 and CDR2 (germline): SGHNT, YYREEE (reference sequence). CDR3 nucleotides: TGTGCCAGCAGCCCCGACCCCGGACTAGCGAACTACAATGAGCAGTTCTTC. It codes for CASSPDPGLANYNEQFF. The whole variable domain, remainder taken from reference TRBV5-4 and TRBJ2-1, is ETGVTQSPTHLIKTRGQQVTLRCSSQSGHNTVSWYQQALGQGPQFIFQYYREEENGRGNFPPRFSGLQFPNYSSELNVNALELDDSALYLCASSPDPGLANYNEQFFGPGTRLTVL.

The chain is built from TRBV2 and TRBJ2-5, with TRBD2 matching over 8 bases. This CDR3 comprises 12 residues. V shed 8 bases and J 5 bases; nucleotides not matched to a gene: 4. CDR1 is SNHLY and CDR2 is FYNNEI in the germline V gene. The CDR3 DNA is TGTGCCAGCTCTGTAGCGGGGGAGACCCAGTACTTC. Translating gives CASSVAGETQYF.

This rearrangement joins TRBV28 to TRBJ1-2; D ambiguous. CDR3 length equals 14 residues. Germline V gene sequence: CDR1 MDHEN, CDR2 SYDVKM. Trimming stripped 3 bases from V and 0 bases from J, with 8 bases between. DNA for the CDR3: TGTGCCAGCAGTTTCGTCGGAGCTAACTATGGCTACACCTTC. As protein: CASSFVGANYGYTF.

The chain joins TRBV4-1 to TRBJ2-5; D possibly uses TRBD1 or TRBD2 (6 bases each). V was pared by 3 bases and J by 1 base, with 9 bases between. Germline V CDR1 and CDR2: MGHRA, YSYEKL. This CDR3 region has 14 residues. The CDR3 region is CASSQRDTQETQYF. CDR3 DNA: TGCGCCAGCAGCCAGCGGGACACCCAAGAGACCCAGTACTTC.

V is TRBV11-3 and J is TRBJ2-3; a weak D match, TRBD1 (6 bases). The CDR3 has 17 amino acids. The germline CDR1 and CDR2 sequences are SGHNT and YENEEA. Between the trimmed V and J ends, which lost 1 base and 0 bases, there was a span of 14 bases. Written as DNA, the CDR3 is TGTGCCAGCAGCTTAGGAGTGGGGGCAGGGAGCACAGATACGCAGTATTTT. It is translated as CASSLGVGAGSTDTQYF. The variable domain in full, with the rest retrieved from reference TRBV11-3 and TRBJ2-3, is EAGVVQSPRYKIIEKKQPVAFWCNPISGHNTLYWYLQNLGQGPELLIRYENEEAVDDSQLPKDRFSAERLKGVDSTLKIQPAELGDSAVYLCASSLGVGAGSTDTQYFGPGTRLTVL.

The chain carries TRBV5-6 and TRBJ1-6; TRBD1 matches at 8 bases. Trimming cost V 7 bases and J 9 bases; bases outside gene matches: 6. From germline, CDR1 is SGHDT and CDR2 YYEEEE. The CDR3 has 13 amino acids. The CDR3 reads CASGRQGASPLHF. The CDR3 coding sequence is TGTGCCAGCGGCCGGCAGGGGGCTTCACCCCTCCACTTT.

The gene calls are TRBV29-1 and TRBJ2-1, with D unresolved. This CDR3 is built from 14 residues. V lost 4 bases to trimming and J lost 4 bases, with 14 bases between them. Germline CDR1 and CDR2: SQVTM and ANQGSEA. The CDR3 reads CSVGDLVQYNEQFF. The CDR3 nucleotides read TGCAGCGTTGGAGATCTAGTTCAGTACAATGAGCAGTTCTTC.

The chain couples TRBV7-9 to TRBJ2-7; TRBD2 agrees at 7 bases. Germline-derived CDR1 and CDR2 are SEHNR and FQNEAQ (reference sequence). V trimming: 11 bases; J trimming: 6 bases; junction bases outside the gene matches: 7. The CDR3 extends over 11 amino acids. The CDR3 here is CAGGGPAEQYF. The DNA of the CDR3 is TGTGCCGGGGGGGGACCGGCCGAGCAGTACTTC.

This clone showed up just once. This chain connects TRBV4-2 to TRBJ2-2, with D possibly matching TRBD2 (6 bases). V dropped 3 bases and J dropped 3 bases, with 11 bases sitting between them. The CDR3 loop spans 15 amino acids. Germline-derived CDR1 and CDR2 are LGHNA and YNFKEQ. CDR3 sequence: CASSQSGRDTGELFF. In DNA, the CDR3 is TGTGCCAGCAGCCAGAGCGGGCGGGACACCGGGGAGCTGTTTTTT.

The rearrangement uses TRBV25-1 and TRBJ2-1, with 11 bases lining up with TRBD2. V lost 3 bases, J lost 9 bases, and 10 bases stayed unmatched. The CDR3 spans 16 residues. Germline lookup yields CDR1 MGHDK and CDR2 SYGVNS. CDR3 DNA sequence: TGTGCCAGCAGTGAGCCTCCGGGACTAGCGGTCCCTGAGCAGTTCTTC. Translated: CASSEPPGLAVPEQFF.